Below, 24 T cell receptor beta chains from the same sample are listed, as sequenced in a study of cytotoxic CD8 clonotypes in ibrutinib-treated CLL. The protocol was immunoSEQ multiplex PCR, while the TCRdb copy is restricted to in-frame clones and leaves out a portion. Of around 70,000 clones listed, 90% are singletons. Sequenced material: PBMCs, taken after 12 months of ibrutinib treatment. The source of these receptors is a human donor with chronic lymphocytic leukemia.

V gene TRBV7-2 combines with J gene TRBJ2-7; 11 bases match TRBD2. CDR1 and CDR2 from the germline V gene are SGHTA and FQGNSA. CDR3 length: 17 residues. V lost 3 bases, J lost 2 bases, and 9 bases stayed unmatched. The CDR3 coding sequence is TGTGCCAGCAGCTTTATCGGGACTAGCGGCCTAGCCTACGAGCAGTACTTC. It encodes CASSFIGTSGLAYEQYF.

V and J are TRBV7-9 and TRBJ1-4, with D uncertain. The germline V and J ends were trimmed by 6 bases and 3 bases, with 11 bases remaining between them. CDR1 is SEHNR, CDR2 FQNEAQ, per germline (reference sequence). The CDR3 runs to 14 residues. This CDR3 reads CASSPGFANEKLFF. For the CDR3, the DNA is TGTGCCAGCAGTCCGGGGTTCGCTAATGAAAAACTGTTTTTT.

The V call is TRBV5-1, the J call TRBJ1-1, with TRBD1 matching 9 bases. Germline V gives CDR1 SGHRS, CDR2 YFSETQ. There are 16 residues in the CDR3. The trim removed 4 bases at V and 0 bases at J, leaving 7 bases unmatched. CDR3 residues: CASSPRTGDMNTEAFF. The DNA for the CDR3 is TGCGCCAGCAGCCCACGGACAGGGGACATGAACACTGAAGCTTTCTTT.

The chain has TRBV7-2 and TRBJ1-5; D possibly corresponds to TRBD1 (6 bases). The germline V gene has CDR1 SGHTA and CDR2 FQGNSA. The CDR3 covers 14 residues. Between the trimmed V and J ends, which lost 4 bases and 7 bases, there was a span of 14 bases. The CDR3, as DNA: TGTGCCAGCAGCTCTACAGGGAGATGGCAGCCCCAGCATTTT. Its translation is CASSSTGRWQPQHF.

The rearrangement links TRBV19 to TRBJ2-2; TRBD2 aligns across 12 bases. This CDR3 has 17 amino acids. Germline assignment: CDR1 LNHDA and CDR2 SQIVND (reference sequence). Trimming cost V 2 bases and J 3 bases; bases outside gene matches: 4. The CDR3 sequence is CASSITTSGRHTGELFF. DNA of the CDR3: TGTGCCAGTAGTATAACTACTAGCGGGAGGCACACCGGGGAGCTGTTTTTT.

This chain links TRBV9 with TRBJ1-3; maybe TRBD1 (6 bases). Per the germline V gene, CDR1 is SGDLS and CDR2 is YYNGEE. V was shortened by 4 bases and J by 2 bases, with 10 bases between the two germline ends. This CDR3 is built from 14 residues. The CDR3 DNA is TGTGCCAGCAGCTTGAGGGGGACTGGAAACACCATATATTTT. This translates into CASSLRGTGNTIYF.

The chain links TRBV7-3 to TRBJ2-3; 16 bases align to TRBD2. The CDR3 is made up of 17 amino acids. V gave up 4 bases and J gave up 0 bases; unmatched junction bases: 1. Germline CDR1 reads SGHTA; CDR2 reads FQGTGA. The CDR3 nucleotides are TGTGCCAGCAGCTGGGGACTAGCGGGAGGGAGCACAGATACGCAGTATTTT. It yields the protein CASSWGLAGGSTDTQYF.

This chain connects TRBV19 to TRBJ2-1; D not certain. The CDR3 sequence is 17 residues long. From germline, CDR1 is LNHDA and CDR2 SQIVND (reference sequence). With 3 bases removed from V and 0 bases from J, the gap between germline ends came to 15 bases. The CDR3 DNA is TGTGCCAGTAGTATCACACAGCACCTGACCTCCTACAATGAGCAGTTCTTC. As protein: CASSITQHLTSYNEQFF.

The J gene is TRBJ2-5, the V gene TRBV19; D not resolved. The ends were cut back, 4 bases at V and 4 bases at J, with 13 bases in the middle. Germline CDR1 and CDR2: LNHDA and SQIVND (reference sequence). The CDR3 contains 14 residues. CDR3 bases: TGTGCCAGTAGTAGGGGATACAGTGTAGAGACCCAGTACTTC. It codes for CASSRGYSVETQYF.

The chain combines TRBV9 with TRBJ2-2; 12 bases match TRBD1. Germline V gene data show CDR1 as SGDLS and CDR2 as YYNGEE. V lost 4 bases, J lost 7 bases, and 8 bases stayed unmatched. The CDR3 runs 16 residues. Here the CDR3 reads CASSRSGTGGRGELFF. As DNA, the CDR3 is TGTGCCAGCAGCAGATCCGGGACAGGGGGCCGCGGGGAGCTGTTTTTT.

The chain links TRBV7-2 to TRBJ2-7, with D unresolved. With 1 base removed from V and 9 bases from J, the gap between germline ends came to 19 bases. CDR3 size: 15 residues. The germline CDR1 and CDR2 sequences are SGHTA and FQGNSA. CDR3 protein: CASSLGSLELRGQYF. The CDR3 nucleotides are TGTGCCAGCAGCTTAGGTTCCCTAGAGCTACGAGGGCAGTACTTC.

The J gene is TRBJ2-3, the V gene TRBV6-1, with TRBD2 matching 12 bases. CDR3 length: 15 amino acids. V dropped 8 bases and J dropped 0; count of bases not matched to a gene: 3. The germline V gene encodes CDR1 MNHNS and CDR2 SASEGT. The CDR3 protein is CASDGTSGSTDTQYF. The CDR3 DNA sequence: TGTGCCAGCGACGGGACTAGCGGGAGCACAGATACGCAGTATTTT.

The rearrangement links TRBV30 to TRBJ2-7; 7 bases fit TRBD1. V shed 0 bases, J shed 0 bases, and the junction held 2 bases outside the gene matches. This CDR3 spans 14 amino acids. Germline CDR1 and CDR2: GTSNPN and SVGIG (reference sequence). This chain's CDR3 is CAWSVQGISYEQYF. CDR3 coding DNA: TGTGCCTGGAGTGTACAGGGGATCTCCTACGAGCAGTACTTC.

This clone was counted a single time. V is TRBV4-2 and J is TRBJ2-2, with D perhaps matching TRBD2 (7 bases). Trimming cost V 2 bases and J 6 bases, with 16 bases left between them. CDR3 length equals 16 residues. Germline-derived CDR1 and CDR2 are LGHNA and YNFKEQ. The CDR3 spells CASSQREGVRAGELFF. CDR3 in DNA: TGTGCCAGCAGCCAAAGGGAGGGGGTAAGGGCCGGGGAGCTGTTTTTT.

The rearrangement joins TRBV14 to TRBJ2-1; 7 bases map to TRBD2. Germline V lookup: CDR1 SGHDN, CDR2 FVKESK. Trimming removed 3 bases from V and 7 bases from J; junction bases left unmatched: 9. The CDR3 spans 15 residues. The CDR3: CASSQGGGRRNEQFF. The CDR3 coding sequence is TGTGCCAGCAGCCAGGGGGGAGGGAGGCGGAATGAGCAGTTCTTC.

The chain couples TRBV2 to TRBJ1-6; D gene uncertain. The CDR3 is made up of 14 amino acids. The V end was cut by 8 bases, the J end by 5 bases, with 13 bases between. The V gene's germline CDR1 is SNHLY and CDR2 FYNNEI. The CDR3 DNA is TGTGCCAGCGGACCGGGCCGAAATAATTCACCCCTCCACTTT. As protein: CASGPGRNNSPLHF.

The rearrangement links TRBV5-1 to TRBJ2-1; TRBD2 aligns across 9 bases. The junction had 5 bases not matched to a gene; V was cut back by 3 bases and J by 1 base. This CDR3 has 16 amino acids. Germline CDR1 and CDR2: SGHRS and YFSETQ. The CDR3 DNA reads as TGCGCCAGCAGCTATATAGCGGGAGTTTCCTACAATGAGCAGTTCTTC. Amino acid sequence: CASSYIAGVSYNEQFF. The full variable domain, completed using reference TRBV5-1 and TRBJ2-1, is KAGVTQTPRYLIKTRGQQVTLSCSPISGHRSVSWYQQTPGQGLQFLFEYFSETQRNKGNFPGRFSGRQFSNSRSEMNVSTLELGDSALYLCASSYIAGVSYNEQFFGPGTRLTVL.

V is TRBV30 and J is TRBJ1-4; no clear D. The CDR3 consists of 14 residues. Trimming stripped 1 base from V and 4 bases from J, with 10 bases between. CDR1 is GTSNPN, CDR2 SVGIG, per germline (reference sequence). The CDR3 DNA reads as TGTGCCTGGAGTGGGGATTTCAGTAATGAAAAACTGTTTTTT. Its translation is CAWSGDFSNEKLFF. Full variable domain (missing parts from reference TRBV30 and TRBJ1-4): SQTIHQWPATLVQPVGSPLSLECTVEGTSNPNLYWYRQAAGRGLQLLFYSVGIGQISSEVPQNLSASRPQDRQFILSSKKLLLSDSGFYLCAWSGDFSNEKLFFGSGTQLSVL.

The CDR3 spells CASSYGTANTEAFF. CDR3 sequence (DNA): TGTGCCAGCAGCTACGGGACAGCGAACACTGAAGCTTTCTTT. This chain joins TRBV11-1 and TRBJ1-1, with TRBD1 matching 7 bases. The CDR3 has 14 amino acids. Germline CDR1 is SGHAT and CDR2 is FQDESV (reference sequence). Trimming took 4 bases from V and 1 from J; bases not matched to a gene: 3.

The chain employs TRBV19 and TRBJ1-2, with D unclear. Germline V gene sequence: CDR1 LNHDA, CDR2 SQIVND (reference sequence). This CDR3 has 12 residues. Trimming stripped 3 bases from V and 7 bases from J, with 9 bases between. CDR3 residues: CASSIGRPGYTF. The CDR3 DNA is TGTGCCAGTAGTATCGGGAGACCTGGCTACACCTTC.

V is TRBV7-9 and J is TRBJ2-1; tentatively, D is TRBD2 (5 bases). V was pared by 3 bases and J by 5 bases, with 11 bases between. Germline CDR1 and CDR2: SEHNR and FQNEAQ (reference sequence). This CDR3 contains 14 residues. The CDR3 region is CASSFLAGDNEQFF. Written as DNA, the CDR3 is TGTGCCAGCAGCTTTCTGGCCGGGGACAATGAGCAGTTCTTC.

The chain is built from TRBV18 and TRBJ1-3; D not certain. The V gene lost 5 bases and the J gene lost 4 bases, with 15 bases spanning the gap. The V gene's germline CDR1 is KGHSH and CDR2 LQKENI. The CDR3 runs 15 residues. The CDR3 DNA reads TGTGCCAGCTCAACATCGGGCCCAGGCGGAAACACCATATATTTT. It is translated as CASSTSGPGGNTIYF.

V usage is TRBV28 and J usage is TRBJ2-1; D might be TRBD2 (6 bases). This CDR3 is 15 amino acids long. CDR1 is MDHEN, CDR2 SYDVKM, per germline. Trimming shortened V by 5 bases and J by 4 bases, and 15 bases separated the two germline ends. Here the CDR3 DNA reads TGTGCCAGCAGTCCAATGGGGGGAGGTTACAATGAGCAGTTCTTC. It codes for CASSPMGGGYNEQFF.

The chain carries TRBV10-1 and TRBJ2-3, with TRBD1 as a possible D gene (6 bases). The length of the CDR3 is 16 residues. Germline loops: CDR1 WNHNN, CDR2 SYGVQD (reference sequence). V gave up 3 bases and J gave up 6 bases, with 19 bases separating them. Here the CDR3 reads CASSDPGHGFEDTQYF. DNA of the CDR3: TGCGCCAGCAGTGATCCGGGACACGGTTTCGAGGATACGCAGTATTTT.